This T cell receptor (beta chain) came from a study of blood T cell repertoires in COVID-19. Study-wide context: The study drew acute and convalescent COVID-19 samples from the United States, Italy and Spain. PBMCs, B-cell-depleted T cells, or T cells were the source of the cDNA or gDNA that made up the material.

Clones were sequenced by immunoSEQ multiplex PCR, and TCRdb holds only the in-frame ones, with some missing. The data contain tens of thousands of clones, about 88% of them singletons. The germline CDR1 and CDR2 sequences are SGHNT and YYREEE (reference sequence). The CDR3 has 15 amino acids. Unmatched junction bases numbered 6, after V lost 2 bases and J lost 2 bases. This clonotype was obtained from a human donor in a cohort sampled during active COVID-19. The donor label of this sample is uncertain. Sequencing input: peripheral blood. The V call is TRBV5-4, the J call TRBJ2-7; 8 nucleotides agree with TRBD1. Written as DNA, the CDR3 is TGTGCCAGCAGCTTTCCCGGACAGGGCGCCTACGAGCAGTACTTC. It encodes CASSFPGQGAYEQYF.